The 18 T cell receptor beta chains listed next were all sequenced from one sample in a study of Ad26.COV2.S vaccination and SARS-CoV-2 variants. Clones were sequenced by immunoSEQ multiplex PCR, and TCRdb holds only the in-frame ones, with some missing. The data hold 350,000 to 550,000 clones, with 75% to 90% observed a single time. Treatment noted: about 20 received Ad26.COV2.S at low or high dose, single or two shots; five or six received placebo; per-sample allocation not given. The investigators took samples on day 63 after the first vaccine or placebo injection. Specimen: peripheral blood, collected in a trial of Ad26.COV2.S vaccine versus placebo. The source is a person aged 18-60 years who received the Ad26.COV2.S COVID-19 vaccine or a placebo.

This clone was found once. The chain employs TRBV2 and TRBJ2-3; TRBD2 is a possible D gene (5 bases). Germline CDR1 is SNHLY and CDR2 is FYNNEI. V lost 6 bases and J 8 bases, leaving 12 bases between the germline ends. CDR3 length: 12 amino acids. CDR3 residues: CASSSRLATQYF. DNA for the CDR3: TGTGCCAGCAGCTCGCGCCTAGCTACGCAGTATTTT. Supplemented by reference TRBV2 and TRBJ2-3, the full variable domain reads EPEVTQTPSHQVTQMGQEVILRCVPISNHLYFYWYRQILGQKVEFLVSFYNNEISEKSEIFDDQFSVERPDGSNFTLKIRSTKLEDSAMYFCASSSRLATQYFGPGTRLTVL.

In its sample, this clone was seen a few times. The chain employs TRBV18 and TRBJ2-1; 13 nucleotides match TRBD2. This CDR3 comprises 16 residues. Germline-derived CDR1 and CDR2 are KGHSH and LQKENI. The junction had 9 bases not matched to a gene; V was cut back by 6 bases and J by 7 bases. Here the CDR3 reads CASSPGLAGAGNEQFF. The DNA of the CDR3 is TGTGCCAGCTCTCCCGGACTAGCGGGAGCCGGAAATGAGCAGTTCTTC.

The gene calls are TRBV5-6 and TRBJ1-3, with 7 bases that match TRBD1. The CDR3 loop spans 15 amino acids. Germline loops: CDR1 SGHDT, CDR2 YYEEEE. V lost 3 bases, J lost 6 bases, and 9 bases stayed unmatched. As DNA, the CDR3 is TGTGCCAGCAGCTATCAGACAGGGTTTGCAAACACCATATATTTT. Encoded protein: CASSYQTGFANTIYF.

This sequence joins TRBV6-2 or TRBV6-3 and TRBJ1-1; possible D gene TRBD1, 5 bases. The CDR3 covers 16 residues. Trimming pared 6 bases from V and 3 bases from J, leaving 20 bases between. Germline assignment: CDR1 MNHEY and CDR2 SVGEGT. The CDR3 sequence is CASSNRPAGEDTEAFF. The CDR3 DNA follows: TGTGCCAGCAGCAACCGCCCTGCGGGGGAGGACACTGAAGCTTTCTTT.

The V gene is TRBV15, the J gene TRBJ2-7, with D perhaps matching TRBD1 or TRBD2 (5 bases each). V lost 1 base to trimming and J lost 6 bases, with 7 bases between them. This CDR3 has 12 amino acids. Germline V CDR1 and CDR2: LNHNV, YYDKDF (reference sequence). The CDR3 nucleotides read TGTGCCACCAGCAGAGGGGGGACCGAGCAGTACGTC. Protein sequence: CATSRGGTEQYV.

The chain recombines TRBV29-1 with TRBJ2-1, with D perhaps being TRBD1 or TRBD2 (6 bases each). V shed 0 bases and J shed 14 bases, with 20 bases lying between them. This CDR3 region has 14 residues. Germline assignment: CDR1 SQVTM and CDR2 ANQGSEA. The CDR3 nucleotides read TGCAGCGTTGAAGATAGGGGGAGCGTAGCGGCGGAGTTCTTC. Encoded protein: CSVEDRGSVAAEFF.

The CDR3 loop reads CASSGNEQFF. CDR3 coding DNA: TGTGCCAGCTCCGGAAATGAGCAGTTCTTC. J is TRBJ2-1 and V is TRBV18, with D uncertain. CDR1 and CDR2 from the germline V gene are KGHSH and LQKENI. The CDR3 extends over 10 amino acids. Trimming left V 6 bases short and J 7 bases short, with 4 bases between.

The chain recombines TRBV5-6 with TRBJ1-2; D is unclear. With 0 bases removed from V and 3 bases from J, the gap between germline ends came to 18 bases. The CDR3 is made up of 17 amino acids. Germline loops: CDR1 SGHDT, CDR2 YYEEEE. CDR3 loop: CASSLGGNRPLDYGYTF. The CDR3 nucleotides are TGTGCCAGCAGCTTGGGTGGAAACAGACCCCTTGACTATGGCTACACCTTC.

Only a few counts were recorded for this clone. J is TRBJ1-2 and V is TRBV9; D gene ambiguous. Germline V gene data show CDR1 as SGDLS and CDR2 as YYNGEE. Trimming removed 0 bases at V and 2 bases at J, with 8 bases between. The CDR3 loop spans 14 amino acids. CDR3 bases: TGTGCCAGCAGCGTAGCAGAAGAAAACTATGGCTACACCTTC. This codes for CASSVAEENYGYTF.

The chain has TRBV7-9 and TRBJ1-1, with D possibly matching TRBD1 (6 bases). With 0 bases removed from V and 11 bases from J, the gap between germline ends came to 10 bases. The CDR3 is 12 residues long. CDR1 SEHNR and CDR2 FQNEAQ come from the germline V gene (reference sequence). The CDR3 DNA reads as TGTGCCAGCAGCTTAGCCTCAGGGGAGGCTTTCTTT. Amino acid sequence: CASSLASGEAFF.

J is TRBJ1-3 and V is TRBV9; the D gene is possibly TRBD1 (6 bases). Germline CDR1 reads SGDLS; CDR2 reads YYNGEE. V was cut by 0 bases and J by 8 bases, with 12 bases left in between. This CDR3 has 14 residues. The CDR3 loop reads CASSVGGQGYTIYF. CDR3 in DNA: TGTGCCAGCAGCGTAGGAGGGCAGGGGTACACCATATATTTT.

This sequence joins TRBV5-1 and TRBJ2-2; the match to TRBD2 covers 10 bases. Germline V CDR1 and CDR2: SGHRS, YFSETQ. Trimming cost V 4 bases and J 3 bases; bases outside gene matches: 3. This CDR3 comprises 15 residues. Here the CDR3 DNA reads TGCGCCAGCAGCGGCCTAGCGGGAGACACCGGGGAGCTGTTTTTT. Amino acid sequence: CASSGLAGDTGELFF.

A single count supports this clone. The V gene is TRBV9, the J gene TRBJ2-1; 10 bases agree with TRBD1. The CDR3 extends over 14 amino acids. Unmatched junction bases numbered 3, after V lost 0 bases and J lost 9 bases. Per germline, CDR1 SGDLS and CDR2 YYNGEE. The CDR3 region is CASSVVGTGVEQFF. CDR3 in DNA: TGTGCCAGCAGCGTAGTGGGGACAGGGGTTGAGCAGTTCTTC.

This rearrangement joins TRBV11-1 to TRBJ1-4; 9 nucleotides align to TRBD1. This CDR3 has 15 residues. Losses at the gene ends were 5 bases for V and 7 bases for J; bases not matched to a gene: 8. Germline CDR1 reads SGHAT; CDR2 reads FQDESV (reference sequence). The CDR3 protein is CASSKAGTGLEKLFF. The CDR3 nucleotides are TGTGCCAGCAGCAAAGCCGGGACAGGGCTTGAAAAACTGTTTTTT.

The J gene is TRBJ1-1, the V gene TRBV6-5; D remains unclear. Trimming removed 7 bases from V and 0 bases from J, with 9 bases in between. CDR1 is MNHEY and CDR2 is SVGAGI in the germline V gene. The CDR3 has 13 amino acids. DNA for the CDR3: TGTGCCAGCAAGCGGATTATGAACACTGAAGCTTTCTTT. It codes for CASKRIMNTEAFF.

CDR3 region: CASSSMIRGKTEAFF. The CDR3 DNA sequence: TGTGCCAGCAGCTCCATGATCAGGGGAAAGACTGAAGCTTTCTTT. The gene calls are TRBV11-2 and TRBJ1-1, with D maybe TRBD1 (6 bases). V lost 4 bases to trimming and J lost 5 bases, with 17 bases between them. CDR3 length: 15 amino acids. The V gene's germline CDR1 is SGHAT and CDR2 FQNNGV.

CDR3 DNA sequence: TGTGCCAGTACCCTGGACAGGTTTTCACCCCTCCACTTT. Translation: CASTLDRFSPLHF. The V gene is TRBV19, the J gene TRBJ1-6; 7 positions match TRBD1. The CDR3 has 13 residues. From germline, CDR1 is LNHDA and CDR2 SQIVND (reference sequence). Germline trimming cut 7 bases from V and 9 bases from J; bases unmatched to any gene: 6.

This clone came up once. The CDR3 here is CASSFWGAALDYGYTF. CDR3 in DNA: TGTGCCAGCAGCTTTTGGGGGGCGGCTCTGGACTATGGCTACACCTTC. This chain uses TRBV5-4 with TRBJ1-2; a weak D match, TRBD1 (6 bases). V lost 2 bases and J lost 3, with 17 bases in between. The CDR3 is made up of 16 amino acids. Germline CDR1 SGHNT, CDR2 YYREEE (reference sequence).